A single sample is the source of the 2 T cell receptor beta chains below, sequenced in a study of regulatory T cells in long-lasting Graves disease. The time point was: newly diagnosed GD, antithyroid drugs for less than 3 months. Scientists built the TCR library using RNA that was extracted from PBMCs. Both iRepertoire HTBI primers and Arm-PCR of CDR3 regions were used to build the TCR beta libraries. TCRdb used MiXCR to reprocess the multiplex PCR reads, holding one entry per CDR3 protein. The table lists fewer than 450,000 distinct CDR3 sequences, about 15% of them singletons. Separately, the same data were catalogued under a study of T cells in Graves' hyperthyroidism and ophthalmopathy.

The sample here was peripheral blood mononuclear cells (PBMCs), taken at new diagnosis, from a patient treated with antithyroid drugs. These receptors originate from a woman aged 35 to 49 with Graves disease.

A few counts support this clonotype. CDR3: CASSEWVGAVTEAFF. CDR3 DNA: TGTGCCAGCAGTGAATGGGTGGGGGCGGTCACTGAAGCTTTCTTT. J is TRBJ1-1 and V is TRBV25-1; the D gene is possibly TRBD1 (6 bases). CDR1 and CDR2 (germline): MGHDK, SYGVNS. The CDR3 extends over 15 amino acids. V was shortened by 1 base and J by 4 bases, with 13 bases between the two germline ends. Using reference TRBV25-1 and TRBJ1-1 for the parts outside the CDR3, the full variable domain is EADIYQTPRYLVIGTGKKITLECSQTMGHDKMYWYQQDPGMELHLIHYSYGVNSTEKGDLSSESTVSRIRTEHFPLTLESARPSHTSQYLCASSEWVGAVTEAFFGQGTRLTVV.

A word on this clonotype: This may come from a read error, since a much larger clone is one base off. The V gene is TRBV30, the J gene TRBJ1-2, with D unclear. CDR3 length: 16 residues. The germline CDR1 and CDR2 sequences are GTSNPN and SVGIG (reference sequence). V lost 5 bases, J lost 4 bases, and 23 bases lay in between. CDR3 in DNA: TGTGCCTGGGGTCCCCCCTCGACCCCGAGGGTCTATGGCTACACCTTC. Protein product: CAWGPPSTPRVYGYTF.